This T cell receptor (beta chain) is drawn from a study of T cells in localized non-small cell lung cancer. Study-level points and caveats: Only one tumor region went through sequencing, so heterogeneity may still be there. The appearance of a median about 62 of the top 100 tumor clones was seen in adjacent lung. There was higher T cell clonality in uninvolved adjacent lung than in tumor, and it was highest there.

Comments on this clone: Its antigen is undetermined.

Measured with immunoSEQ multiplex PCR; TCRdb has only the in-frame clones, and not every one. The sample consists of 1,500 or so clones, roughly 23% of them appearing once. V shed 1 base and J shed 8 bases, with 6 bases lying between them. Germline V CDR1 and CDR2: KGHSH, LQKENI. The CDR3 consists of 12 residues. The chain joins TRBV18 to TRBJ2-1; D unclear. The specimen comprised lung tumor tissue, sampled before any cancer treatment. This sequence originates from a male donor older than 55 with stage III lung adenocarcinoma. CDR3 DNA sequence: TGTGCCAGCTCACCACTTAGGGATGAGCAGTTCTTC. This encodes CASSPLRDEQFF.